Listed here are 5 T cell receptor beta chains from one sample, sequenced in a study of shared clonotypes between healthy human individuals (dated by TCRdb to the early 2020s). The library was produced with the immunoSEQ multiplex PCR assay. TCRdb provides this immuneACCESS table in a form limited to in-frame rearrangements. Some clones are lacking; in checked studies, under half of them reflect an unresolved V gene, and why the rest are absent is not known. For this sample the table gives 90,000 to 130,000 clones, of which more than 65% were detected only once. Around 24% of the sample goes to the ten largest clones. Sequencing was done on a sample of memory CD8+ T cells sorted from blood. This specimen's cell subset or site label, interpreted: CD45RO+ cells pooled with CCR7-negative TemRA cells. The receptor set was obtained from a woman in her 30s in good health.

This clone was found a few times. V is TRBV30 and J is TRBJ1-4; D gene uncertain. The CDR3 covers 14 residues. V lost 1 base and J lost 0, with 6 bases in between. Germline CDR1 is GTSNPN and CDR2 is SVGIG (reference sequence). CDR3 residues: CAWSAVATNEKLFF. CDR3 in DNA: TGTGCCTGGAGTGCGGTGGCAACTAATGAAAAACTGTTTTTT. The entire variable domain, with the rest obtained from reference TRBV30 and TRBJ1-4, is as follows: SQTIHQWPATLVQPVGSPLSLECTVEGTSNPNLYWYRQAAGRGLQLLFYSVGIGQISSEVPQNLSASRPQDRQFILSSKKLLLSDSGFYLCAWSAVATNEKLFFGSGTQLSVL.

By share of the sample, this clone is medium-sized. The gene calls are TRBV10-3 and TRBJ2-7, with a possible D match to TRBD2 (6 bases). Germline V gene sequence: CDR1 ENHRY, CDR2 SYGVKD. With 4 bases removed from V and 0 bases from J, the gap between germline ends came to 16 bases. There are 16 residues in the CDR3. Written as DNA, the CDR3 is TGTGCCATCAGTGCGGGACTCAAAACCAGCTCCTACGAGCAGTACTTC. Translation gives CAISAGLKTSSYEQYF.

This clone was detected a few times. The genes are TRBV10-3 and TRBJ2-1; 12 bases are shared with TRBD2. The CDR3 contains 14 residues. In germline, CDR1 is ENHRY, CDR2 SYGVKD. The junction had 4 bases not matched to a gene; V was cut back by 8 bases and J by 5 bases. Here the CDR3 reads CAIGSSGRDNEQFF. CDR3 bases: TGTGCCATCGGTTCTAGCGGGAGGGACAATGAGCAGTTCTTC.

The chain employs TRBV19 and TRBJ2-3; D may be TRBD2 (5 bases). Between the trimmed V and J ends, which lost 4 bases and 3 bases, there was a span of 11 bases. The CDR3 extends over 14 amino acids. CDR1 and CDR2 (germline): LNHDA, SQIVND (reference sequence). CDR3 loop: CASSTGIGTDTQYF. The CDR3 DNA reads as TGTGCCAGTAGTACGGGGATCGGGACAGATACGCAGTATTTT.

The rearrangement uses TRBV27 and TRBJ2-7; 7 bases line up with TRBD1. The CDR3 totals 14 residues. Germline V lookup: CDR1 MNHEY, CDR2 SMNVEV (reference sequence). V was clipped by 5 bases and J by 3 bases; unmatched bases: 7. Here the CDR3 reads CASSPWTGHYEQYF. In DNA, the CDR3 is TGTGCCAGCAGTCCCTGGACAGGACACTACGAGCAGTACTTC.